The 11 T cell receptor beta chains below all came from one sample that was sequenced in a study of blood T cell repertoires in COVID-19. The method was immunoSEQ multiplex PCR; TCRdb's version includes in-frame clones alone and lacks a portion of them. The sample records more than 110,000 clones, approximately 90% being singletons. Sequenced: peripheral blood. These receptors were taken from a woman of 80 years or more with acute or convalescent COVID-19.

The chain links TRBV11-1 to TRBJ2-1; 9 bases line up with TRBD1. Germline V gene lookup returns CDR1 SGHAT and CDR2 FQDESV (reference sequence). J lost 6 bases, V lost 5 bases, and 2 bases had no gene match. The CDR3 contains 13 residues. The DNA for the CDR3 is TGTGCCAGCAGCACAGGGGGCCTCAATGAGCAGTTCTTC. Amino acid sequence: CASSTGGLNEQFF.

The rearrangement uses TRBV18 and TRBJ2-5, with D hard to call. CDR3 length: 16 amino acids. Between the trimmed V and J ends, which lost 2 bases and 0 bases, there was a span of 13 bases. Germline CDR1 reads KGHSH; CDR2 reads LQKENI. CDR3 sequence: CASSPVGSGYQETQYF. Written as DNA, the CDR3 is TGTGCCAGCTCACCAGTGGGTTCCGGGTACCAAGAGACCCAGTACTTC.

This clone appeared once. This chain joins TRBV2 and TRBJ1-1, with 8 bases lining up with TRBD1. CDR1 is SNHLY and CDR2 is FYNNEI in the germline V gene. The CDR3 covers 14 residues. After removal of 2 bases from V and 1 base from J, the junction contained 0 bases not matched to a gene. This chain's CDR3 is CASSEQGANTEAFF. The CDR3 DNA follows: TGTGCCAGCAGTGAACAGGGGGCGAACACTGAAGCTTTCTTT.

The chain combines TRBV7-8 with TRBJ2-3; possible D gene TRBD1, 5 bases. CDR1 is SGHVS, CDR2 FQNEAQ, per germline. This CDR3 spans 16 amino acids. Trimming left V 5 bases short and J 0 bases short, with 15 bases between. DNA for the CDR3: TGTGCCAGCAGCCTTGGGGCTTTGTTCAGCACAGATACGCAGTATTTT. Its translation: CASSLGALFSTDTQYF.

The DNA for the CDR3 is TGTGCCGTCCGTCGAGGACAGTATACTAACTATGGCTACACCTTC. This translates into CAVRRGQYTNYGYTF. The rearrangement uses TRBV19 and TRBJ1-2; the D gene is possibly TRBD1 (6 bases). This CDR3 is built from 15 residues. Trimming stripped 11 bases from V and 0 bases from J, with 19 bases between. Germline values: CDR1 LNHDA, CDR2 SQIVND (reference sequence).

V and J are TRBV7-2 and TRBJ1-1; maybe TRBD1 (5 bases). The CDR3 covers 14 residues. Germline-derived CDR1 and CDR2 are SGHTA and FQGNSA. The ends were cut back, 6 bases at V and 4 bases at J, with 15 bases in the middle. The CDR3 sequence: CASRPQALLTEAFF. The CDR3 DNA sequence: TGTGCCAGCAGACCACAGGCGTTGCTCACTGAAGCTTTCTTT.

The genes are TRBV6-6 and TRBJ1-2; 7 positions match TRBD1. The trim removed 0 bases at V and 5 bases at J, leaving 6 bases unmatched. Germline CDR1 is MNHNY and CDR2 is SVGAGI (reference sequence). This CDR3 spans 15 amino acids. CDR3 loop: CASSYSQDRMYGYTF. The DNA of the CDR3 is TGTGCCAGCAGTTACTCCCAGGACAGGATGTATGGCTACACCTTC.

The rearrangement uses TRBV4-2 and TRBJ1-2, with TRBD1 matching over 7 bases. V shed 0 bases and J 1 base; nucleotides not matched to a gene: 11. Germline V CDR1 and CDR2: LGHNA, YNFKEQ. This CDR3 has 18 amino acids. The CDR3 coding sequence is TGTGCCAGCAGCCAAGATTTGGCCGGACAGGATCGTAACTATGGCTACACCTTC. It translates to CASSQDLAGQDRNYGYTF.

This clone came up a few times. The CDR3 nucleotides are TGTGCCAGCAGGCGACAGGCGTCAAGCTATGGCTACACCTTC. Translating gives CASRRQASSYGYTF. The chain links TRBV6-5 to TRBJ1-2, with D tentatively TRBD1 (6 bases). Germline V CDR1 and CDR2: MNHEY, SVGAGI. CDR3 length: 14 amino acids. The germline V and J ends were trimmed by 6 bases and 4 bases, with 15 bases remaining between them.

The chain recombines TRBV25-1 with TRBJ1-6; TRBD1 aligns across 8 bases. Unmatched junction bases numbered 2, after V lost 0 bases and J lost 7 bases. The CDR3 is made up of 15 amino acids. Germline V gene data show CDR1 as MGHDK and CDR2 as SYGVNS. This chain's CDR3 is CASSEYRGLNSPLHF. The CDR3 DNA reads as TGTGCCAGCAGTGAATACAGGGGGCTAAATTCACCCCTCCACTTT.

The chain uses TRBV6-2 or TRBV6-3 and TRBJ1-2, with D possibly TRBD1 on 6 matching bases. Trimming took 2 bases from V and 6 from J, leaving 10 bases between them. Germline CDR1 is MNHEY and CDR2 is SVGEGT. This CDR3 has 13 amino acids. CDR3 residues: CASSYGTRHGYTF. The CDR3, as DNA: TGTGCCAGCAGTTACGGGACAAGACATGGCTACACCTTC.